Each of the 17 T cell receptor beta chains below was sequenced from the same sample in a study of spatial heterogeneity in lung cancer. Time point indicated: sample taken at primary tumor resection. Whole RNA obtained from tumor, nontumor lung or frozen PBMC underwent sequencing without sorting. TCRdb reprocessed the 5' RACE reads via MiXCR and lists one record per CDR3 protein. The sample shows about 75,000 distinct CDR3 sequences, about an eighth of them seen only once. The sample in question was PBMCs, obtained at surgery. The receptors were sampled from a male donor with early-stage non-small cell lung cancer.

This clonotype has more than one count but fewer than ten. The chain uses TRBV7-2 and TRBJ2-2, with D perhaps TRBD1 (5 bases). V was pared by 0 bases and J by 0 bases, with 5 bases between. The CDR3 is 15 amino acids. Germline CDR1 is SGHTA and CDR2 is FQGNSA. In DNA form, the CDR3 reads TGTGCCAGCAGCTTAGCGGGGCCGAACACCGGGGAGCTGTTTTTT. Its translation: CASSLAGPNTGELFF. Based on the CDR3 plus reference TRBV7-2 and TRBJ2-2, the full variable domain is GAGVSQSPSNKVTEKGKDVELRCDPISGHTALYWYRQSLGQGLEFLIYFQGNSAPDKSGLPSDRFSAERTGGSVSTLTIQRTQQEDSAVYLCASSLAGPNTGELFFGEGSRLTVL.

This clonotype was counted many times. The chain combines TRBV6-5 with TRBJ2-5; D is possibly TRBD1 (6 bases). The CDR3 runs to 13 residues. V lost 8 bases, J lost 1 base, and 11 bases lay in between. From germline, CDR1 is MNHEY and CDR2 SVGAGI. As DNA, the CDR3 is TGTGCCAGCGCTAGGACAGTCCAAGAGACCCAGTACTTC. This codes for CASARTVQETQYF.

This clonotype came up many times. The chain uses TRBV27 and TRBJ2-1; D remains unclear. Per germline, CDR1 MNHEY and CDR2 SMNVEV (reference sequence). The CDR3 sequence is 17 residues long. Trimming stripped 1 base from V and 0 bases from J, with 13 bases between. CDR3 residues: CASSLLIGPGSYNEQFF. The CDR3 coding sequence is TGTGCCAGCAGTTTATTGATAGGGCCCGGCTCCTACAATGAGCAGTTCTTC.

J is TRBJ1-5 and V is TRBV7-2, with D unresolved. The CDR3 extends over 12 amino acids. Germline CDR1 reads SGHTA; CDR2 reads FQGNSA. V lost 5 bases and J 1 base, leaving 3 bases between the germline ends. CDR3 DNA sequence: TGTGCCAGCAGCGAGAGCAATCAGCCCCAGCATTTT. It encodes CASSESNQPQHF.

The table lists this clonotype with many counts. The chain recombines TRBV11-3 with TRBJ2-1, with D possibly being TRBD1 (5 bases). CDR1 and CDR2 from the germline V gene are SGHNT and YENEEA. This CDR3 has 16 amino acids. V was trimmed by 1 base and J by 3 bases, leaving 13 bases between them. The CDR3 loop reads CASSLVGDSYYNEQFF. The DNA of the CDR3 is TGTGCCAGCAGCTTAGTAGGTGACAGTTACTACAATGAGCAGTTCTTC. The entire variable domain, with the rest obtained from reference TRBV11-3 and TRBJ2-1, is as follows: EAGVVQSPRYKIIEKKQPVAFWCNPISGHNTLYWYLQNLGQGPELLIRYENEEAVDDSQLPKDRFSAERLKGVDSTLKIQPAELGDSAVYLCASSLVGDSYYNEQFFGPGTRLTVL.

For the CDR3, the DNA is TGCAGCGTTGGACAGAGGCAGCAAGAGACCCAGTACTTC. As protein: CSVGQRQQETQYF. J is TRBJ2-5 and V is TRBV29-1; possible D gene TRBD1, 5 bases. Trimming took 4 bases from V and 2 from J, leaving 11 bases between them. CDR3 size: 13 residues. The germline V gene encodes CDR1 SQVTM and CDR2 ANQGSEA.

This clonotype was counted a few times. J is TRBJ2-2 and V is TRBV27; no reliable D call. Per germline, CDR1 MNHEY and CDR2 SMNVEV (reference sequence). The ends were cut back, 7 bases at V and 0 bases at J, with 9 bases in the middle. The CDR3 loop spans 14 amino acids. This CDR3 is CASTSFTNTGELFF. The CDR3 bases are TGTGCCAGCACGAGCTTTACGAACACCGGGGAGCTGTTTTTT.

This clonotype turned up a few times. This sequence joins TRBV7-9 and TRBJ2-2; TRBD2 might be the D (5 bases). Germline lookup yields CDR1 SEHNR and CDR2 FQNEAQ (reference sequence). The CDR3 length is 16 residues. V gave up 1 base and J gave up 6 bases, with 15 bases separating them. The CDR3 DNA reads TGTGCCAGCAGCTTAGTCGGACTTGGAGGCGCCGGGGAGCTGTTTTTT. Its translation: CASSLVGLGGAGELFF.

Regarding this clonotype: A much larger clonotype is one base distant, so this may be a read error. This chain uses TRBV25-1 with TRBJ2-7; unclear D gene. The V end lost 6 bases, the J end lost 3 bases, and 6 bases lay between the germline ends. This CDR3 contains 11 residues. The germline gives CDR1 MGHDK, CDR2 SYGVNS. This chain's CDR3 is CASSNDYEQYF. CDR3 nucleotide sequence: TGTGCCAGCAGCAACGACTACGAGCAGTACTTC.

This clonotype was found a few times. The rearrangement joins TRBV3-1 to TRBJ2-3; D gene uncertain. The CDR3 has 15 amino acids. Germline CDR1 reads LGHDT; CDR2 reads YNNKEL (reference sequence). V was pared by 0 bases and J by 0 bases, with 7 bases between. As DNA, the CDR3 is TGTGCCAGCAGCCAAGATAGGATTAGCACAGATACGCAGTATTTT. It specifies CASSQDRISTDTQYF.

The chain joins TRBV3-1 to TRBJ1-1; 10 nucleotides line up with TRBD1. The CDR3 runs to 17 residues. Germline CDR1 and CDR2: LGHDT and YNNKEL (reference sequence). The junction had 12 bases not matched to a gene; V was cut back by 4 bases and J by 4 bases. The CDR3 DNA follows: TGTGCCAGCAGCCGGGACAGGGGTGGCTTTGTCGGCACTGAAGCTTTCTTT. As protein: CASSRDRGGFVGTEAFF.

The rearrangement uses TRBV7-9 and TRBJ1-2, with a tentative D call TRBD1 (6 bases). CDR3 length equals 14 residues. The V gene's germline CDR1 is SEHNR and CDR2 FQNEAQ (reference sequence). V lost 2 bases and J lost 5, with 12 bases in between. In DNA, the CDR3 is TGTGCCAGCAGCTTATCGTCCAGGGGTTATGGCTACACCTTC. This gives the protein CASSLSSRGYGYTF.

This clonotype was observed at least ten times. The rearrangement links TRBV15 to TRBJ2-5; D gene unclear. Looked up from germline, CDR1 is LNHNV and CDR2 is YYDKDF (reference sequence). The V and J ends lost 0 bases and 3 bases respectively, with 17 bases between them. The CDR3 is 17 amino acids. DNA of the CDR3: TGTGCCACCAGCAGAGATATCTCCACCGAGGTCAAAGAGACCCAGTACTTC. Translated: CATSRDISTEVKETQYF.

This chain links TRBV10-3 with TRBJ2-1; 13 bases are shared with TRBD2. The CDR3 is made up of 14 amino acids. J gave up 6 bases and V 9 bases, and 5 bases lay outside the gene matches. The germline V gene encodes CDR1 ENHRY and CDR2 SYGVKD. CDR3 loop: CAIKTSGRANEQFF. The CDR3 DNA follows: TGTGCCATTAAAACTAGCGGGAGGGCCAATGAGCAGTTCTTC.

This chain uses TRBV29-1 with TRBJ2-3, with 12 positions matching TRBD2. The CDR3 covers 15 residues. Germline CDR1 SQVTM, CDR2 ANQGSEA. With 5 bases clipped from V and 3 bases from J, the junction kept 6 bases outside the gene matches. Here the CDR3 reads CSVSGLAGKTDTQYF. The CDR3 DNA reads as TGCAGCGTTTCAGGACTAGCGGGAAAAACAGATACGCAGTATTTT.

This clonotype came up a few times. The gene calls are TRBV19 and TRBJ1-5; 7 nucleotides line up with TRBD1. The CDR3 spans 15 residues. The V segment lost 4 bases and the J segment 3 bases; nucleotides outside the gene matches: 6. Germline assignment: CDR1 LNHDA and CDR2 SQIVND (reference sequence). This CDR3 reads CASSTLTGPNQPQHF. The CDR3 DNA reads TGTGCCAGTAGTACACTGACAGGGCCCAATCAGCCCCAGCATTTT.

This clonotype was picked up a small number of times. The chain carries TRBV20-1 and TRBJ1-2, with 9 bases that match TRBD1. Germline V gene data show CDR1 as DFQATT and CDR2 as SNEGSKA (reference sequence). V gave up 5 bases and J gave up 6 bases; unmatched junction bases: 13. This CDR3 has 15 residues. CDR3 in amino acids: CSASRDRDGVDGYTF. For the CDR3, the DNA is TGCAGTGCTTCCCGGGACAGGGACGGAGTGGATGGCTACACCTTC.